This TCR beta chain was sequenced for a study of OX40 agonist ivuxolimab in advanced cancers. Sequencing used immunoSEQ multiplex PCR; TCRdb keeps in-frame clones, though not all of them. The repertoire consists of 63,000 or so clones, with more than 80% occurring once and the leading ten covering about 1.1%. The CDR3 is made up of 13 amino acids. V lost 3 bases, J lost 7 bases, and 7 bases lay in between. Germline values: CDR1 SGHTA, CDR2 FQGNSA. Source: CD4+ or CD8+ T cells sorted from blood, taken in a trial of the OX40 agonist ivuxolimab. The clonotype was recovered from an adult with an advanced solid tumor such as melanoma, head and neck, liver or kidney cancer. J is TRBJ1-6 and V is TRBV7-2; D gene uncertain. CDR3 residues: CASSFDTNSPLHF. The CDR3 DNA sequence: TGTGCCAGCAGCTTTGACACGAATTCACCCCTCCACTTT.